The present entry profiles one T cell receptor beta chain with its context. These data belong to a study of blood T cell repertoires in COVID-19. As handled by the study authors: Estimated nucleated cell counts came from reference gene primer amplification. The protocol was immunoSEQ multiplex PCR, while the TCRdb copy is restricted to in-frame clones and leaves out a portion. V, J and clone size reflect that table, while D and trimming were determined from the DNA. Of approximately 98,000 clones listed, about 80% are singletons. CDR3 size: 19 residues. Germline V CDR1 and CDR2: SGHVS, FNYEAQ. V dropped 2 bases and J dropped 5; count of bases not matched to a gene: 10.

The sequence was collected from an elderly man with acute or convalescent COVID-19. The genes are TRBV7-6 and TRBJ1-6; TRBD1 matches 12 bases. The sample taken for sequencing was peripheral blood. This CDR3 is CASSLSGGTGGSDNSPLHF. The DNA of the CDR3 is TGTGCCAGCAGCTTAAGCGGGGGGACAGGGGGCTCGGATAATTCACCCCTCCACTTT. Combining the CDR3 with reference TRBV7-6 and TRBJ1-6 gives the whole variable domain GAGVSQSPRYKVTKRGQDVALRCDPISGHVSLYWYRQALGQGPEFLTYFNYEAQQDKSGLPNDRFSAERPEGSISTLTIQRTEQRDSAMYRCASSLSGGTGGSDNSPLHFGNGTRLTVT.